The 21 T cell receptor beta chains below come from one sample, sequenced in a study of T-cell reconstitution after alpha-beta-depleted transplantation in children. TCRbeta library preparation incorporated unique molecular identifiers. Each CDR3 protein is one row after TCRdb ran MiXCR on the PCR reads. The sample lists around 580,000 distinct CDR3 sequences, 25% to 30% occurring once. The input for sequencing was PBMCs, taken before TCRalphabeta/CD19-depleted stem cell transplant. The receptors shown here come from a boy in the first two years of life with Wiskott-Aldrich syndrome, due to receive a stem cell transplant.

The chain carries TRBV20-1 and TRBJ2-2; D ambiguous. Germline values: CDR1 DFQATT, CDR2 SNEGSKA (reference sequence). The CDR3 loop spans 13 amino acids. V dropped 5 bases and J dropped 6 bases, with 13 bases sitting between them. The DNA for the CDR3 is TGCAGTGCTCTAGGGCCGGGTTCCGGGGAGCTGTTTTTT. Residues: CSALGPGSGELFF.

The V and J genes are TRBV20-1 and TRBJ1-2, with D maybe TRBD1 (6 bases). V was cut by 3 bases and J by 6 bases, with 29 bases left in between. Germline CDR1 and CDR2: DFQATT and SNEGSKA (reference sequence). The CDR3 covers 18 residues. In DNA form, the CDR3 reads TGCAGTGCTAGGGTCGAAACCCAAGGAGGGGGGCGAAGCGATGGCTACACCTTC. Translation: CSARVETQGGGRSDGYTF.

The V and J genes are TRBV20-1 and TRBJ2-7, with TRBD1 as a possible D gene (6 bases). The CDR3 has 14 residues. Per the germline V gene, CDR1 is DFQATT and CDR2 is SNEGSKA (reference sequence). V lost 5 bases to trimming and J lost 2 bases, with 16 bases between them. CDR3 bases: TGCAGTGCTTACATACAGGGTGACACCTACGAGCAGTACTTC. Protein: CSAYIQGDTYEQYF.

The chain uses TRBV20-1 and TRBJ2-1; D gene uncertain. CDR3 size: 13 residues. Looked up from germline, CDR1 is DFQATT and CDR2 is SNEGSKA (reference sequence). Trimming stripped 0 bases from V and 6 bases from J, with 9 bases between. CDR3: CSARDLRFNEQFF. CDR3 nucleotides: TGCAGTGCTAGAGATCTCCGTTTCAATGAGCAGTTCTTC.

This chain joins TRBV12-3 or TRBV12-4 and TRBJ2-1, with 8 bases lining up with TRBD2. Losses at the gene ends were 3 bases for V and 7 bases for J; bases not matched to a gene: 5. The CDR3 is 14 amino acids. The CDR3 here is CASSFVPSGNEQFF. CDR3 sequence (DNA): TGTGCCAGCAGTTTCGTGCCTAGCGGGAATGAGCAGTTCTTC.

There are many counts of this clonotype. The CDR3 sequence: CASSIGRTSINEQFF. DNA of the CDR3: TGTGCCAGTAGTATAGGTAGGACTAGCATCAATGAGCAGTTCTTC. The V and J genes are TRBV19 and TRBJ2-1; 8 bases map to TRBD2. Germline loops: CDR1 LNHDA, CDR2 SQIVND (reference sequence). The junction had 5 bases not matched to a gene; V was cut back by 1 base and J by 6 bases. CDR3 length: 15 residues.

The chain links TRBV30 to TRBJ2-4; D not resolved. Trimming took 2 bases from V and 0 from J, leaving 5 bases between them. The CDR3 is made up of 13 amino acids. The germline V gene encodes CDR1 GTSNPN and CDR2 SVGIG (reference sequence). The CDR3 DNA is TGTGCCTGGAGTCCGTTAGCCAAAAACATTCAGTACTTC. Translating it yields CAWSPLAKNIQYF.

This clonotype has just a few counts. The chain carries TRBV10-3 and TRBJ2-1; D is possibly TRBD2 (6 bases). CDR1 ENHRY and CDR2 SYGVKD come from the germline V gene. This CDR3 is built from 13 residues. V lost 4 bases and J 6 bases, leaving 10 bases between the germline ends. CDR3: CAISVGGTNEQFF. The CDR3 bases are TGTGCCATCAGTGTGGGCGGGACCAATGAGCAGTTCTTC.

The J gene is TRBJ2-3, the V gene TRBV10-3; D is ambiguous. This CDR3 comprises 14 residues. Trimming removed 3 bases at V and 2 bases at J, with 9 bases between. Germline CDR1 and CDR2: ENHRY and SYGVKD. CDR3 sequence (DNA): TGTGCCATCAGTGAATTGCGGTCCACAGATACGCAGTATTTT. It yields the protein CAISELRSTDTQYF.

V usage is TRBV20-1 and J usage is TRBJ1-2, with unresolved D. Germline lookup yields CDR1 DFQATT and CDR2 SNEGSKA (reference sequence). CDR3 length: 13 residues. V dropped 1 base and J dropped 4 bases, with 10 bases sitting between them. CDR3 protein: CSARGDRAYGYTF. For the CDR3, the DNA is TGCAGTGCTAGAGGGGATCGGGCCTATGGCTACACCTTC.

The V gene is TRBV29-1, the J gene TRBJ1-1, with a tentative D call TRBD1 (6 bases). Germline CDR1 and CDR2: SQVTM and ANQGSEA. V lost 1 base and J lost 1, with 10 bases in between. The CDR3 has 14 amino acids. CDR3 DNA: TGCAGCGTTGAAGTCAGGGGATCGAACACTGAAGCTTTCTTT. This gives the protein CSVEVRGSNTEAFF.

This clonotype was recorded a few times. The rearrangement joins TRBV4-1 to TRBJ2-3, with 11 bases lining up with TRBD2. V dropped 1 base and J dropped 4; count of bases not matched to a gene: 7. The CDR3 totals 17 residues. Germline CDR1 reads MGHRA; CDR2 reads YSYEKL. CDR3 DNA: TGCGCCAGCAGCCAAGGGATACTAGCGGGAGCCCCAGATACGCAGTATTTT. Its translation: CASSQGILAGAPDTQYF.

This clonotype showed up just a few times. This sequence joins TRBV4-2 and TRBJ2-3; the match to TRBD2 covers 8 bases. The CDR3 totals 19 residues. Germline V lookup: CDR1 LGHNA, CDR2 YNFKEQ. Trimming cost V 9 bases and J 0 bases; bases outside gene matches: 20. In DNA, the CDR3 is TGTGCCAGTCGACGTTCGGGGGGGCTAGCGGTGTCCAGCACAGATACGCAGTATTTT. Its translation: CASRRSGGLAVSSTDTQYF.

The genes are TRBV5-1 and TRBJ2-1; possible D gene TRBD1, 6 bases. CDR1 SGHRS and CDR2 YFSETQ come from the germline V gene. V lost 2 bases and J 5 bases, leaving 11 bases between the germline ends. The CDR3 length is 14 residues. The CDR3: CASSLRDINNEQFF. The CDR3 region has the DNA TGCGCCAGCAGCTTACGGGACATCAACAATGAGCAGTTCTTC.

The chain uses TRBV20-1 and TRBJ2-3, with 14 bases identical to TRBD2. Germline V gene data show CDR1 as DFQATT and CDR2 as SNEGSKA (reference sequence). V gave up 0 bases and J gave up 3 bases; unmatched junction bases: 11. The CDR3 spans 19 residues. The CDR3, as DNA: TGCAGTGCTAGAGATCTCGGGACTAGCGGGAGATTGAGGACAGATACGCAGTATTTT. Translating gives CSARDLGTSGRLRTDTQYF.

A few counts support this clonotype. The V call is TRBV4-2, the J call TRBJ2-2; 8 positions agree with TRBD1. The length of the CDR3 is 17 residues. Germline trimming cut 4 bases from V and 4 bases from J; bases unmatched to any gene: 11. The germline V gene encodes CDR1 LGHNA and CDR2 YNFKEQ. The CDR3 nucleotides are TGTGCCAGCAGCCCCGACCGGGACAGGCGGGTCACCGGGGAGCTGTTTTTT. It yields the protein CASSPDRDRRVTGELFF.

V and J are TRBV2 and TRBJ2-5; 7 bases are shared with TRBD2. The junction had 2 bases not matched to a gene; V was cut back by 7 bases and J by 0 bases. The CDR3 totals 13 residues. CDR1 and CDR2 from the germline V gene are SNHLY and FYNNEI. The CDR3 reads CASIGRNQETQYF. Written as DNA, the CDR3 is TGTGCCAGCATCGGGAGGAACCAAGAGACCCAGTACTTC. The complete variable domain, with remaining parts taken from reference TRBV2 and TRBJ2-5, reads EPEVTQTPSHQVTQMGQEVILRCVPISNHLYFYWYRQILGQKVEFLVSFYNNEISEKSEIFDDQFSVERPDGSNFTLKIRSTKLEDSAMYFCASIGRNQETQYFGPGTRLLVL.

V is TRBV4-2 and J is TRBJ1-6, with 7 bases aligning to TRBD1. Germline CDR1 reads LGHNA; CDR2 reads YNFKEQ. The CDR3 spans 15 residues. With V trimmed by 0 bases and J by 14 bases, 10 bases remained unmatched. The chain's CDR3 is CASSQELLQGKALHF. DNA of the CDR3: TGTGCCAGCAGCCAAGAACTCTTACAGGGGAAGGCCCTCCACTTT.

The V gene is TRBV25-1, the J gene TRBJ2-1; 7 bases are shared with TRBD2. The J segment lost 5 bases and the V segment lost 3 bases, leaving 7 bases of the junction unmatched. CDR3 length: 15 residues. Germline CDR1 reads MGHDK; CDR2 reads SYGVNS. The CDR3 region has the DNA TGTGCCAGCAGTGAGGGCGGGAGAGGGGACAATGAGCAGTTCTTC. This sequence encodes CASSEGGRGDNEQFF.

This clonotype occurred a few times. DNA of the CDR3: TGTGCCAGCAGCTTTTACAGGGCAGAAAATTCACCCCTCCACTTT. Translation: CASSFYRAENSPLHF. The chain carries TRBV11-2 and TRBJ1-6, with D possibly being TRBD1 (6 bases). V was trimmed by 3 bases and J by 7 bases, leaving 13 bases between them. CDR3 length: 15 residues. Germline V gene sequence: CDR1 SGHAT, CDR2 FQNNGV.

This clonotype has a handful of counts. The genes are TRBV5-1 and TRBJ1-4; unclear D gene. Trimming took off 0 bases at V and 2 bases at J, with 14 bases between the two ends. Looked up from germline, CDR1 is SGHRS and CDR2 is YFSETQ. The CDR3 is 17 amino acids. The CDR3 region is CASSLGSGLRTNEKLFF. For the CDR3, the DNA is TGCGCCAGCAGCTTGGGATCAGGCCTCCGGACTAATGAAAAACTGTTTTTT.